The clone carrying this T cell receptor (beta chain) appeared a single time. The antigen is not known. This CDR3 spans 16 amino acids. Germline assignment: CDR1 DFQATT and CDR2 SNEGSKA (reference sequence). V lost 8 bases to trimming and J lost 1 base, with 21 bases between them. This specimen comes from a study of vaccination and CD4 T cells after COVID-19. Background on the study: Both day-14 and day-161-to-241 post-vaccine samples exist for three convalescent patients. General observations from the study: 304 of 307 vaccine-specific clones from convalescent patients were spike mono-reactive.

Each CDR3 protein gets one entry after TCRdb re-called the PCR reads with MiXCR. The table shows about 28,000 distinct CDR3 sequences, with about half occurring only once. Described time point: late sampling 161 to 241 days after vaccination in a few convalescent patients. The sample here was CD4+ T cells from blood, taken about 7 months after SARS-CoV-2 vaccination. The V and J genes are TRBV20-1 and TRBJ2-4, with a weak D call TRBD2 (7 bases). The TCR was taken from a human donor who had recovered from COVID-19. DNA for the CDR3: TGCAGTCCTACCGGGGGCGGGGGCACCGCCAAAAACATTCAGTACTTC. Its translation is CSPTGGGGTAKNIQYF.